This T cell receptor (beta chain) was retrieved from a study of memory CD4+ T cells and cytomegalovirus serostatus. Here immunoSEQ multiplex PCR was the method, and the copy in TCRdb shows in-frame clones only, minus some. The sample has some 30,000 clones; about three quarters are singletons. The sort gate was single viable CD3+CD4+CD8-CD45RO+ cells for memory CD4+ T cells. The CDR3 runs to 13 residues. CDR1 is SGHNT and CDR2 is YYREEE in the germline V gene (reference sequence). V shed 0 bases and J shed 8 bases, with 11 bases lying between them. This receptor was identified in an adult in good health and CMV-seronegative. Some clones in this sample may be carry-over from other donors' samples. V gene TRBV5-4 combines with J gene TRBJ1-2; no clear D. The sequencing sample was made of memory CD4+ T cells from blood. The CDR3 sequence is CASSLDLGGGYTF. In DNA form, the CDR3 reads TGTGCCAGCAGCTTGGATTTGGGAGGGGGCTACACCTTC.